This TCR beta chain was profiled in a study of CD8 T cells in Susac syndrome. Random hexamers were used to reverse transcribe 0.5 to 1 ug of RNA. Amplification of TCR beta CDR3 across 54 Vbeta and 13 Jbeta was performed with immunoSEQ multiplex PCR. Each CDR3 protein gets one entry after TCRdb re-called the immunoSEQ multiplex PCR reads with MiXCR. The table lists 40,000 to 60,000 distinct CDR3 sequences, 93% of them singletons. The sequenced target, TCR beta, came from blood CD8+ and CD4+ T cells. Control patients had untreated stable or active relapsing-remitting multiple sclerosis by revised McDonald criteria. TEMRA cells were FACS-enriched, while CD8+ and CD4+ T cells were negatively isolated. Per the germline V gene, CDR1 is MNHEY and CDR2 is SMNVEV (reference sequence). The germline V and J ends were trimmed by 6 bases and 3 bases, with 15 bases remaining between them. The CDR3 has 15 amino acids.

The material sequenced was CD8+ T cells from PBMCs. This chain connects TRBV27 to TRBJ2-1; D is unresolved. The sequence was obtained from a human donor with multiple sclerosis. The DNA of the CDR3 is TGTGCCAGCAGGAGCCTCCCCAGCAGCTACAATGAGCAGTTCTTC. Residues: CASRSLPSSYNEQFF.